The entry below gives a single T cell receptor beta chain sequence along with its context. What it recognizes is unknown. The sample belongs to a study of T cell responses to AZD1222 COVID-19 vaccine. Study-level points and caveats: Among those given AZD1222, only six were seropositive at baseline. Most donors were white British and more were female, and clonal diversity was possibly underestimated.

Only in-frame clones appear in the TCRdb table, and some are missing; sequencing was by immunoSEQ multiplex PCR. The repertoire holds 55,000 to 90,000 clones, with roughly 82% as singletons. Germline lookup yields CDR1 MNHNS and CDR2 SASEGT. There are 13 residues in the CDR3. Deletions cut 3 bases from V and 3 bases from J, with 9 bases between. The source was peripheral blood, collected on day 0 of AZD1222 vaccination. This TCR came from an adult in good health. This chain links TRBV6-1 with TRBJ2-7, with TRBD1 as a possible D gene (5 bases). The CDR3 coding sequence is TGTGCCAGCAGTGACGGGCAGGGCTACGAGCAGTACTTC. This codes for CASSDGQGYEQYF.